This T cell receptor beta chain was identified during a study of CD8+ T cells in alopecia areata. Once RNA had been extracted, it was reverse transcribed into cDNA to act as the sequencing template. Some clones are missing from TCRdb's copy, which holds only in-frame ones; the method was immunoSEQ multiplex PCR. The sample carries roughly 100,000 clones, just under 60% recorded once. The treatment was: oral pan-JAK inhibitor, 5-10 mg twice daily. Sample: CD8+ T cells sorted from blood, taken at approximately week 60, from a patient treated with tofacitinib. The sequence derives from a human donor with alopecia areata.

The CDR3 DNA follows: TGTGCCAGCAGTTTATCGCAGGGGGCGAGATATGGCTACACCTTC. This gives the protein CASSLSQGARYGYTF. The chain combines TRBV27 with TRBJ1-2; 8 positions agree with TRBD1. The CDR3 loop spans 15 amino acids. V shed 0 bases, J shed 5 bases, and the junction held 5 bases outside the gene matches. The germline CDR1 and CDR2 sequences are MNHEY and SMNVEV (reference sequence).